A single TCR beta chain is shown here with its context. Its matching antigen is unknown. The data were obtained in a study of cytomegalovirus exposure and HLA in healthy donors. Study-level findings and limits: Among TCR beta chains of equal frequency, HLA-associated ones were more clonally expanded in a later analysis. A later analysis associated 16,951 TCR beta sequences with HLA alleles at a 0.05 false discovery rate. It was assumed in the presence/absence analyses that sequencing depth was roughly uniform across donors.

In the PCR, 60 Vbeta and 13 Jbeta primers were used. Profiling relied on immunoSEQ multiplex PCR, and the TCRdb table lists in-frame clones only, not all of them. The repertoire holds 150,000 to 200,000 clones, with roughly 78% as singletons. Unmatched junction bases numbered 17, after V lost 5 bases and J lost 13 bases. Germline V lookup: CDR1 SGHAT, CDR2 FQNNGV. The length of the CDR3 is 15 residues. The sequence was obtained from a woman aged 25 to 39 in good health and CMV-seropositive. The chain is built from TRBV11-2 and TRBJ2-3, with TRBD1 matching 8 bases. Sequenced: PBMCs. CDR3 residues: CASSRTGTTSYDEYF. CDR3 nucleotides: TGTGCCAGCAGCCGGACAGGGACCACTTCTTATGACGAGTATTTT.